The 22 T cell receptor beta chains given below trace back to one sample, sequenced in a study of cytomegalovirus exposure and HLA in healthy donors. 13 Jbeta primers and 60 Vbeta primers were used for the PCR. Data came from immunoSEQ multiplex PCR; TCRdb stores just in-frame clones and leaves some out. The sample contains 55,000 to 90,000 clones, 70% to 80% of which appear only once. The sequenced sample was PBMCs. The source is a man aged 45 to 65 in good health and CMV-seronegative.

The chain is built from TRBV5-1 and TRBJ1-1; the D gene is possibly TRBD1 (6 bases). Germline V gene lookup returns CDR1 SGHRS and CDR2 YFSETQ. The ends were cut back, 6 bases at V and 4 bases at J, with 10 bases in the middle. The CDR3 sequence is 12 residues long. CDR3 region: CASTRGGTEAFF. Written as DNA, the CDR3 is TGCGCCAGCACTAGGGGGGGCACTGAAGCTTTCTTT.

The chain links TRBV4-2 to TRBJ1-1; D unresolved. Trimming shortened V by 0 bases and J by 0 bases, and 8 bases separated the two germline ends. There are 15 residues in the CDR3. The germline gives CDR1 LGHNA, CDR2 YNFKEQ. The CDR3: CASSQEAAMNTEAFF. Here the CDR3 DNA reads TGTGCCAGCAGCCAAGAGGCTGCCATGAACACTGAAGCTTTCTTT.

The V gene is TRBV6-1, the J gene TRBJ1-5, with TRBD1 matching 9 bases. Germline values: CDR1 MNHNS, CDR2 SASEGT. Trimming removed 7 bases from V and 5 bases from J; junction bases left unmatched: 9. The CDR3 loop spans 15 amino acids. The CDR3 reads CASTRQGVKDQPQHF. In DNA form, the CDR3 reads TGTGCCAGCACGAGACAGGGGGTCAAGGATCAGCCCCAGCATTTT.

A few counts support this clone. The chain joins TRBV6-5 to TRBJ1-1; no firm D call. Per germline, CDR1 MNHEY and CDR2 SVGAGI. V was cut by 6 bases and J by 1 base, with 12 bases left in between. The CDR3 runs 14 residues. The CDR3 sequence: CASSGVGSNTEAFF. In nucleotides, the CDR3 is TGTGCCAGCAGCGGTGTCGGGTCGAACACTGAAGCTTTCTTT.

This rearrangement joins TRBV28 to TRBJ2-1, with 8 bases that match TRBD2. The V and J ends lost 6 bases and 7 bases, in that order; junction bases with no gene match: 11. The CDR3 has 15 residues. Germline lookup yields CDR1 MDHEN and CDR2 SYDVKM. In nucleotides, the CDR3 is TGTGCCAGCAGCTTAAGCGGGAGTTGGGGGAATGAGCAGTTCTTC. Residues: CASSLSGSWGNEQFF.

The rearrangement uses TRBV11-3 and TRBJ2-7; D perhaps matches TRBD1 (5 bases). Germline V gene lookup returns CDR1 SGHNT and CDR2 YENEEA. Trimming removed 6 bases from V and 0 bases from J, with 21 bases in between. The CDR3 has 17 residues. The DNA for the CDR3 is TGTGCCAGCAGTCGTAAGCATGACAGAGGATACTCCTACGAGCAGTACTTC. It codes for CASSRKHDRGYSYEQYF.

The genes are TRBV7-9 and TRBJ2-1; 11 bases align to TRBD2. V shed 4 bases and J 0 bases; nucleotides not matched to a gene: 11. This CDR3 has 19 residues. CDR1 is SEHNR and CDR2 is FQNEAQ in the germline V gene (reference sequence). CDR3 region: CASSSLGLAGRSSYNEQFF. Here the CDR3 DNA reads TGTGCCAGCAGCTCCCTAGGACTAGCGGGCAGGAGCTCCTACAATGAGCAGTTCTTC.

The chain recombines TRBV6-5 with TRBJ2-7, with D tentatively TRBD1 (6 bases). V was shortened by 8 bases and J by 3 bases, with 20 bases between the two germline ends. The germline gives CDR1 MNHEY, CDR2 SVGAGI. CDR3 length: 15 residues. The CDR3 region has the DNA TGTGCCAGCTGTATGGGGCAACAGGGTATCTACGAGCAGTACTTC. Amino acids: CASCMGQQGIYEQYF.

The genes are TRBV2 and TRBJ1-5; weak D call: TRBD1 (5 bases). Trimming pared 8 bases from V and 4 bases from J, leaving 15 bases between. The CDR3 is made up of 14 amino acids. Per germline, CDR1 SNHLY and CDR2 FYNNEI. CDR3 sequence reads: CASSDNPRNQPQHF. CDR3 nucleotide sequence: TGTGCCAGCTCGGACAACCCGAGGAATCAGCCCCAGCATTTT.

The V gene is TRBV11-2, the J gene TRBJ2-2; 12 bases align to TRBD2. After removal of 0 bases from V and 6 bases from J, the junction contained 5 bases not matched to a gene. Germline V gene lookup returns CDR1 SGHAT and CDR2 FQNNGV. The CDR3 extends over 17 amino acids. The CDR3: CASSLDASGRVSGELFF. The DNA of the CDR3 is TGTGCCAGCAGCTTAGATGCTAGCGGGAGGGTATCCGGGGAGCTGTTTTTT.

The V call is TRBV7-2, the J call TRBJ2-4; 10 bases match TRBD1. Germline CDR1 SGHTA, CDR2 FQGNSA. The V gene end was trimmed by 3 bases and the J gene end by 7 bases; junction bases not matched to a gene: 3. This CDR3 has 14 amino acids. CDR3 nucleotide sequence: TGTGCCAGCAGCTTTCCGGGACAGGGGAACATTCAGTACTTC. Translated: CASSFPGQGNIQYF.

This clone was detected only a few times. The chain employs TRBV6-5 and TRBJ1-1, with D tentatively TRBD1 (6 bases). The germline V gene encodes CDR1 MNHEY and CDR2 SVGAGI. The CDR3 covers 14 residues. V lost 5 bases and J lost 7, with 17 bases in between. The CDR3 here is CASSPNGGLGEAFF. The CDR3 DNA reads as TGTGCCAGCAGTCCCAACGGGGGGCTGGGTGAAGCTTTCTTT.

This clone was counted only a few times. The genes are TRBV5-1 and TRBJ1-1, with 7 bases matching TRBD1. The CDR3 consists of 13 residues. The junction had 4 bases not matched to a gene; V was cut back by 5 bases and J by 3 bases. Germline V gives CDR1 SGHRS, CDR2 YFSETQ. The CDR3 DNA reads TGCGCCAGCAGACAGGGACAGCACACTGAAGCTTTCTTT. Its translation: CASRQGQHTEAFF.

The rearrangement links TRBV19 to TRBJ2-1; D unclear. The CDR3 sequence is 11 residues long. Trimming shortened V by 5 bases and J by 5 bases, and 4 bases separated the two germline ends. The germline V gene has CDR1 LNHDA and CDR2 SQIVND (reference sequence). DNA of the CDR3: TGTGCCAGTAGTGCGCACAATGAGCAGTTCTTC. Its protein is CASSAHNEQFF. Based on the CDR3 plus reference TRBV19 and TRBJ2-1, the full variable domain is DGGITQSPKYLFRKEGQNVTLSCEQNLNHDAMYWYRQDPGQGLRLIYYSQIVNDFQKGDIAEGYSVSREKKESFPLTVTSAQKNPTAFYLCASSAHNEQFFGPGTRLTVL.

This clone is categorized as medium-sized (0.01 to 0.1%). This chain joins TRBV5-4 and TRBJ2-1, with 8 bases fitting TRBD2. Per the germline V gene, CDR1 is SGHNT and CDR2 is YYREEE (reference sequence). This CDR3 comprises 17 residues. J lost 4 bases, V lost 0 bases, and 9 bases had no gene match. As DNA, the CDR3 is TGTGCCAGCAGCTTGGCCCTCGGGGGGGGCCGTTACAATGAGCAGTTCTTC. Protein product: CASSLALGGGRYNEQFF.

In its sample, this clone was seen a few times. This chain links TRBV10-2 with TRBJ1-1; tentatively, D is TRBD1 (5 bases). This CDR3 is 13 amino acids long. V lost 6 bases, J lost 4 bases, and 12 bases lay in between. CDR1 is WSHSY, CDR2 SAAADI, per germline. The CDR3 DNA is TGCGCCAGCAGCCCAGGGTTAGCCACTGAAGCTTTCTTT. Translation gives CASSPGLATEAFF.

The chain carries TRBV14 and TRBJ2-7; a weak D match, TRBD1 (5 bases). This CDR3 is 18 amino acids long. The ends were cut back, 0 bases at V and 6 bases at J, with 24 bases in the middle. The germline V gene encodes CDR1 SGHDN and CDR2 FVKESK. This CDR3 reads CASSQEPNRGRVLGEQYF. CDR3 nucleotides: TGTGCCAGCAGCCAAGAACCCAATAGAGGCAGGGTCCTCGGCGAGCAGTACTTC.

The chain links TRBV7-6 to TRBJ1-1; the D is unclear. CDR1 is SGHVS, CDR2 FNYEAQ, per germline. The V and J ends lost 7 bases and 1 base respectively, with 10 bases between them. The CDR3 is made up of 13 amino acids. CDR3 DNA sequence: TGTGCCAGCAAGCTTCTTGAGAACACTGAAGCTTTCTTT. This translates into CASKLLENTEAFF.

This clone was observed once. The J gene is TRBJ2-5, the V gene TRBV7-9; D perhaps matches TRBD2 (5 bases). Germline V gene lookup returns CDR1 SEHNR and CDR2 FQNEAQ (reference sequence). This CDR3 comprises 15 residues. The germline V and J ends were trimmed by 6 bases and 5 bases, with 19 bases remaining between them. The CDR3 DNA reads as TGTGCCAGCAGTCAGGACTCCACCCCCAGTGAGACCCAGTACTTC. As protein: CASSQDSTPSETQYF. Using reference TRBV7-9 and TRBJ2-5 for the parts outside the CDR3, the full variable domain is DTGVSQNPRHKITKRGQNVTFRCDPISEHNRLYWYRQTLGQGPEFLTYFQNEAQLEKSRLLSDRFSAERPKGSFSTLEIQRTEQGDSAMYLCASSQDSTPSETQYFGPGTRLLVL.

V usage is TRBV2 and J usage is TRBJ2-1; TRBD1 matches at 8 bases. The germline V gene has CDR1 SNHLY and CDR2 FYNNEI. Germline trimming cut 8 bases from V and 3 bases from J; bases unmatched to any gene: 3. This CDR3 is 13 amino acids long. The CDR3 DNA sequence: TGTGCCAGCCAGGGGGCCGACTACAATGAGCAGTTCTTC. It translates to CASQGADYNEQFF.

The CDR3, as DNA: TGTGCCAGTAGTATGAGGAGGGATTATGGGGGCTACACCTTC. Protein: CASSMRRDYGGYTF. V gene TRBV19 combines with J gene TRBJ1-2; D unclear. The V end lost 3 bases, the J end lost 8 bases, and 16 bases lay between the germline ends. Per the germline V gene, CDR1 is LNHDA and CDR2 is SQIVND (reference sequence). The CDR3 sequence is 14 residues long.

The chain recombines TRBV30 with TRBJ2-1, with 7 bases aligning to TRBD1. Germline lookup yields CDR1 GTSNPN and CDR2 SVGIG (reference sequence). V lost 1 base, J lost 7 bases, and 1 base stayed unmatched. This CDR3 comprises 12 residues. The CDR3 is CAWSDRGNEQFF. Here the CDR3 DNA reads TGTGCCTGGAGTGACAGGGGAAATGAGCAGTTCTTC.